The 18 T cell receptor beta chains given below trace back to one sample, sequenced in a study of memory CD8 T cells in hepatitis C reinfection. The sample's time point: late/post reinfection, 12 to 24 weeks after detection. Sorted cells were sequenced directly ex vivo without any in vitro expansion. Profiled with immunoSEQ multiplex PCR; TCRdb holds only in-frame clones, not every one. The sample carries some 46,000 clones, 80% to 90% recorded once. The sample taken for sequencing was naive CD8+ T cells sorted from blood. The source is a man aged 18 to 29 with hepatitis C virus infection.

The gene calls are TRBV7-9 and TRBJ1-2; D is ambiguous. This CDR3 spans 15 amino acids. CDR1 is SEHNR and CDR2 is FQNEAQ in the germline V gene (reference sequence). The ends were cut back, 1 base at V and 0 bases at J, with 9 bases in the middle. CDR3 protein: CASSLVGRANYGYTF. The CDR3 DNA reads as TGTGCCAGCAGCTTAGTGGGGAGAGCTAACTATGGCTACACCTTC.

Here the CDR3 DNA reads TGTGCCAGCAGTGTCTGGACAGGGGGCAATCAGCCCCAGCATTTT. This translates into CASSVWTGGNQPQHF. The chain couples TRBV2 to TRBJ1-5; 9 bases match TRBD1. Germline lookup yields CDR1 SNHLY and CDR2 FYNNEI. The CDR3 consists of 15 residues. V dropped 4 bases and J dropped 2; count of bases not matched to a gene: 3.

The chain carries TRBV29-1 and TRBJ1-2; 8 nucleotides match TRBD1. V lost 3 bases and J lost 2; bases outside the gene matches: 8. The length of the CDR3 is 15 residues. CDR1 and CDR2 from the germline V gene are SQVTM and ANQGSEA. CDR3 in DNA: TGCAGCGTTGAGAAGGGACAGGCGACAAACTATGGCTACACCTTC. This sequence encodes CSVEKGQATNYGYTF.

The V and J genes are TRBV19 and TRBJ2-1; 8 bases agree with TRBD1. This CDR3 comprises 13 residues. After removal of 5 bases from V and 9 bases from J, the junction contained 6 bases not matched to a gene. Germline V gene data show CDR1 as LNHDA and CDR2 as SQIVND (reference sequence). The CDR3 loop is CASSPGQGSEQFF. The CDR3 nucleotides are TGTGCCAGTAGTCCCGGACAGGGTAGTGAGCAGTTCTTC.

This chain uses TRBV7-9 with TRBJ2-1, with D unclear. This CDR3 has 13 residues. Germline V lookup: CDR1 SEHNR, CDR2 FQNEAQ (reference sequence). The V end lost 5 bases, the J end lost 6 bases, and 11 bases lay between the germline ends. The CDR3 loop reads CASSVQNINEQFF. DNA of the CDR3: TGTGCCAGCAGCGTCCAGAACATCAATGAGCAGTTCTTC.

This chain connects TRBV6-5 to TRBJ2-1, with 9 nucleotides matching TRBD2. V shed 5 bases and J 4 bases; nucleotides not matched to a gene: 6. This CDR3 has 15 amino acids. From germline, CDR1 is MNHEY and CDR2 SVGAGI. The CDR3 DNA reads as TGTGCCAGCAGTATAACTGCGGGAGGGTACAATGAGCAGTTCTTC. The encoded protein is CASSITAGGYNEQFF.

This rearrangement joins TRBV27 to TRBJ2-6; 10 bases fit TRBD1. CDR3 length equals 16 residues. CDR1 is MNHEY and CDR2 is SMNVEV in the germline V gene (reference sequence). V was pared by 5 bases and J by 1 base, with 2 bases of the junction left unmatched. The CDR3 spells CASSGQGESGANVLTF. The CDR3 DNA is TGTGCCAGCAGTGGACAGGGGGAGTCTGGGGCCAACGTCCTGACTTTC.

V usage is TRBV30 and J usage is TRBJ1-3; 9 bases agree with TRBD1. Trimming at V came to 0 bases and at J to 3 bases, leaving 3 bases not matched to a gene. Germline CDR1 is GTSNPN and CDR2 is SVGIG (reference sequence). This CDR3 spans 15 amino acids. The CDR3 sequence is CAWSVGTGIGNTIYF. CDR3 sequence (DNA): TGTGCCTGGAGTGTAGGGACAGGGATTGGAAACACCATATATTTT.

The genes are TRBV30 and TRBJ1-1; TRBD1 is a possible D gene (5 bases). Trimming took 2 bases from V and 1 from J, leaving 11 bases between them. Germline CDR1 and CDR2: GTSNPN and SVGIG (reference sequence). The CDR3 sequence is 14 residues long. The CDR3 DNA reads TGTGCCTGGAGTTTGACAGCGACGAACACTGAAGCTTTCTTT. It encodes CAWSLTATNTEAFF.

The chain links TRBV4-1 to TRBJ1-1; TRBD1 might be the D (6 bases). Trimming took off 1 base at V and 4 bases at J, with 16 bases between the two ends. The germline V gene encodes CDR1 MGHRA and CDR2 YSYEKL. The length of the CDR3 is 16 residues. CDR3 loop: CASSQAAQGGSTEAFF. CDR3 sequence (DNA): TGCGCCAGCAGCCAAGCTGCACAGGGAGGGTCCACTGAAGCTTTCTTT.

The rearrangement joins TRBV5-1 to TRBJ2-2, with D perhaps TRBD1 (6 bases). CDR3 size: 16 residues. V shed 5 bases and J shed 0 bases, with 14 bases lying between them. Germline lookup yields CDR1 SGHRS and CDR2 YFSETQ. CDR3 sequence reads: CASSWTVFANTGELFF. As DNA, the CDR3 is TGCGCCAGCAGTTGGACAGTGTTCGCGAACACCGGGGAGCTGTTTTTT.

The rearrangement uses TRBV11-3 and TRBJ2-1; 11 positions match TRBD2. Germline CDR1 is SGHNT and CDR2 is YENEEA. The CDR3 length is 16 residues. The J segment lost 4 bases and the V segment lost 0 bases, leaving 2 bases of the junction unmatched. This CDR3 is CASSLEASGGYNEQFF. Here the CDR3 DNA reads TGTGCCAGCAGCTTAGAAGCTAGCGGGGGGTACAATGAGCAGTTCTTC.

The V gene is TRBV9, the J gene TRBJ1-1; possible D gene TRBD1, 5 bases. Germline assignment: CDR1 SGDLS and CDR2 YYNGEE. The length of the CDR3 is 16 residues. V lost 0 bases, J lost 0 bases, and 12 bases lay in between. This CDR3 is CASSVDIDSMNTEAFF. In nucleotides, the CDR3 is TGTGCCAGCAGCGTAGATATAGACAGCATGAACACTGAAGCTTTCTTT.

The J gene is TRBJ1-5, the V gene TRBV6-1; 8 bases are a match to TRBD1. The CDR3 runs to 16 residues. From germline, CDR1 is MNHNS and CDR2 SASEGT. The V segment lost 2 bases and the J segment 0 bases; nucleotides outside the gene matches: 3. The CDR3 bases are TGTGCCAGCAGTGAATGGGGGACAGGTAGCAATCAGCCCCAGCATTTT. Translating it yields CASSEWGTGSNQPQHF.

This chain links TRBV4-1 with TRBJ2-5; D may be TRBD1 (6 bases). The assigned J gene may be wrong: the sequence end matches TRBJ2-7 better. This CDR3 has 11 residues. From germline, CDR1 is MGHRA and CDR2 YSYEKL. The CDR3: CASSPGVEQYF. Here the CDR3 DNA reads TGCGCCAGCAGCCCAGGGGTCGAGCAGTACTTC.

This sequence joins TRBV11-2 and TRBJ2-7; D may be TRBD1 (5 bases). The V end was cut by 0 bases, the J end by 3 bases, with 27 bases between. The CDR3 extends over 20 amino acids. The germline gives CDR1 SGHAT, CDR2 FQNNGV. The CDR3 DNA sequence: TGTGCCAGCAGCTTAGAGGGCAGGTCTCCGAGGACAAGGATAAACTACGAGCAGTACTTC. Residues: CASSLEGRSPRTRINYEQYF.

The chain joins TRBV6-5 to TRBJ1-3; unclear D gene. CDR1 and CDR2 (germline): MNHEY, SVGAGI. With 4 bases removed from V and 0 bases from J, the gap between germline ends came to 10 bases. The CDR3 loop spans 15 amino acids. The CDR3 region has the DNA TGTGCCAGCAGTTTGGCGGCGCTCTCTGGAAACACCATATATTTT. Protein product: CASSLAALSGNTIYF.

For the CDR3, the DNA is TGTGCCAGCAGTGAATCGGGGAGCTCCTACGAGCAGTACTTC. As protein: CASSESGSSYEQYF. This chain uses TRBV25-1 with TRBJ2-7, with a weak D call TRBD2 (5 bases). The CDR3 totals 14 residues. The germline V and J ends were trimmed by 1 base and 0 bases, with 7 bases remaining between them. Germline V gene lookup returns CDR1 MGHDK and CDR2 SYGVNS.